This paragraph covers one T cell receptor beta chain sequence. The antigen is unknown. The PCR ran on 60 Vbeta and 13 Jbeta primers. This table comes from immunoSEQ multiplex PCR, and its TCRdb copy is limited to in-frame clones, with some not included. The data show 130,000 to 150,000 clones, roughly 80% seen once. V lost 3 bases, J lost 4 bases, and 9 bases lay in between. The CDR3 extends over 13 amino acids. The germline gives CDR1 MNHEY, CDR2 SVGAGI. This sample is part of a study of cytomegalovirus exposure and HLA in healthy donors. Findings of the study overall: Some highly shared sequence variants likely arose as a pipeline artifact.

This clonotype originated in a woman between 35 and 50 years old in good health and CMV-seropositive. The sequenced sample was PBMCs. This chain links TRBV6-5 with TRBJ1-1, with a tentative D call TRBD1 (6 bases). As DNA, the CDR3 is TGTGCCAGCAGTTATCAGGGGTCCACTGAAGCTTTCTTT. This encodes CASSYQGSTEAFF.